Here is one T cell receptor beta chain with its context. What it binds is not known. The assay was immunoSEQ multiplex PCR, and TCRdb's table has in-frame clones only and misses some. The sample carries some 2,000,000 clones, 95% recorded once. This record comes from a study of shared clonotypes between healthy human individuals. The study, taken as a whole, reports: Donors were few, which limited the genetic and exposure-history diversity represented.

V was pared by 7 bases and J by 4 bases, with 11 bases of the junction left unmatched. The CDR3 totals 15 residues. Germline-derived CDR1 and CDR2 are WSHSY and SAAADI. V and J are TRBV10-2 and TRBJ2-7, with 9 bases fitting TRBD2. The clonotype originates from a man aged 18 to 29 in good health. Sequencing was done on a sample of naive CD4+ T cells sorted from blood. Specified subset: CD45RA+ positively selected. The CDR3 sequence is CASKGDSGSQYEQYF. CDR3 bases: TGCGCCAGCAAGGGGGATAGCGGGAGTCAGTACGAGCAGTACTTC.